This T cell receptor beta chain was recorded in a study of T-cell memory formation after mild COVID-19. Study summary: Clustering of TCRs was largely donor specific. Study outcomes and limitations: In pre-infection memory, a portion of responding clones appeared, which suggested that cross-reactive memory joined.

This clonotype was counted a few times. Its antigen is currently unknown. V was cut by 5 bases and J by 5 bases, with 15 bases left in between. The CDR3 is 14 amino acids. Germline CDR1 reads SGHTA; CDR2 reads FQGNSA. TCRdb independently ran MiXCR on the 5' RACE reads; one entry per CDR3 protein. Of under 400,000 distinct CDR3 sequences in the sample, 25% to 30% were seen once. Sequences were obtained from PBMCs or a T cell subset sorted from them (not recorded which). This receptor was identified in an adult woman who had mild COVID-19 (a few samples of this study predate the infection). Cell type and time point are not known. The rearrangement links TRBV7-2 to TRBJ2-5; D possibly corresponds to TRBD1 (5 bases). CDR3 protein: CASSPGSRVETQYF. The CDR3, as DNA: TGTGCCAGCAGCCCCGGATCCAGGGTCGAGACCCAGTACTTC.